A single sample gave rise to the 19 T cell receptor beta chains below, sequenced in a study of Ad26.COV2.S vaccination and SARS-CoV-2 variants. Documented treatment: 15 to 20 received Ad26.COV2.S at low or high dose, single or two shots; about 5 received placebo; per-sample allocation not given. The samples were gathered on day 63 after the first injection of vaccine or placebo. Clones were read by immunoSEQ multiplex PCR, and TCRdb kept only the in-frame ones, dropping some. This repertoire shows roughly 420,000 clones, 89% found once; its top ten account for roughly 2.5%. The material was peripheral blood, obtained in a trial of Ad26.COV2.S vaccine versus placebo. These receptors were obtained from a person aged 18-60 years who received the Ad26.COV2.S COVID-19 vaccine or a placebo.

This chain connects TRBV28 to TRBJ1-5; 7 bases line up with TRBD1. CDR3 size: 14 residues. Germline V gene lookup returns CDR1 MDHEN and CDR2 SYDVKM. After removal of 5 bases from V and 6 bases from J, the junction contained 7 bases not matched to a gene. The CDR3 DNA follows: TGTGCCAGCAGTACAGGGGCCCTGAGTCAGCCCCAGCATTTT. Translated: CASSTGALSQPQHF.

The chain combines TRBV18 with TRBJ1-1, with 7 bases fitting TRBD1. After removal of 4 bases from V and 3 bases from J, the junction contained 5 bases not matched to a gene. Per germline, CDR1 KGHSH and CDR2 LQKENI. The CDR3 consists of 14 residues. The CDR3 DNA sequence: TGTGCCAGCTCACACATCGGACAGGACACTGAAGCTTTCTTT. Encoded protein: CASSHIGQDTEAFF.

The V and J genes are TRBV29-1 and TRBJ1-4; D remains unclear. The germline V and J ends were trimmed by 7 bases and 2 bases, with 8 bases remaining between them. The CDR3 is 12 amino acids. The germline CDR1 and CDR2 sequences are SQVTM and ANQGSEA. The CDR3 coding sequence is TGCAGCGGCGGAAGGACTAATGAAAAACTGTTTTTT. Translation gives CSGGRTNEKLFF.

The CDR3 DNA sequence: TGTGCCAGTAGTATCATCAGCGGGACCTCCTACAATGAGCAGTTCTTC. Its protein is CASSIISGTSYNEQFF. The gene calls are TRBV19 and TRBJ2-1, with 7 nucleotides matching TRBD2. V shed 3 bases, J shed 0 bases, and the junction held 5 bases outside the gene matches. The CDR3 has 16 amino acids. Germline V gene sequence: CDR1 LNHDA, CDR2 SQIVND (reference sequence).

The chain uses TRBV7-8 and TRBJ2-2; 13 bases are a match to TRBD2. J gave up 5 bases and V 6 bases, and 6 bases lay outside the gene matches. The CDR3 spans 16 residues. Germline CDR1 is SGHVS and CDR2 is FQNEAQ. In nucleotides, the CDR3 is TGTGCCAGCAGGCGACTAGCGGGGGGCGGAACCGGGGAGCTGTTTTTT. Its translation is CASRRLAGGGTGELFF.

This clone appeared a single time. The genes are TRBV12-3 or TRBV12-4 and TRBJ1-6; D is unclear. The CDR3 runs 12 residues. V was pared by 5 bases and J by 6 bases, with 5 bases between. CDR3 region: CASSRINSPLHF. The CDR3 DNA is TGTGCCAGCAGTCGGATTAATTCACCCCTCCACTTT.

This clone was counted a few times. This rearrangement joins TRBV6-6 to TRBJ2-7, with TRBD2 as a possible D gene (7 bases). The germline V and J ends were trimmed by 10 bases and 7 bases, with 17 bases remaining between them. CDR1 and CDR2 (germline): MNHNY, SVGAGI (reference sequence). The CDR3 is 12 residues long. The CDR3 loop reads CATAPGGWEQYF. DNA for the CDR3: TGTGCCACCGCGCCGGGGGGCTGGGAGCAGTACTTC.

The chain carries TRBV27 and TRBJ1-6; weak D call: TRBD1 (6 bases). Germline V gene data show CDR1 as MNHEY and CDR2 as SMNVEV (reference sequence). V was trimmed by 7 bases and J by 6 bases, leaving 19 bases between them. This CDR3 has 16 amino acids. The CDR3 region is CASKPQGGGVNSPLHF. The DNA of the CDR3 is TGTGCCAGCAAACCCCAAGGGGGAGGGGTTAATTCACCCCTCCACTTT.

In its sample, this clone was seen a few times. CDR3 loop: CASSLAEIARRYF. CDR3 nucleotide sequence: TGTGCCAGCAGCTTGGCCGAGATAGCTCGAAGATACTTC. This sequence joins TRBV5-8 and TRBJ2-5; unclear D gene. The CDR3 consists of 13 residues. V was clipped by 0 bases and J by 14 bases, with 17 bases between them. Germline lookup yields CDR1 SGHTS and CDR2 YDEGEE.

The rearrangement uses TRBV11-2 and TRBJ1-1, with D possibly matching TRBD1 (6 bases). V gave up 5 bases and J gave up 4 bases, with 23 bases separating them. Germline CDR1 SGHAT, CDR2 FQNNGV. There are 17 residues in the CDR3. CDR3 sequence reads: CASSPEHRVSGVTEAFF. CDR3 in DNA: TGTGCCAGCAGCCCCGAGCACAGGGTGTCGGGGGTCACTGAAGCTTTCTTT.

Only a few counts were recorded for this clone. V and J are TRBV6-5 and TRBJ1-1; D unresolved. V was clipped by 0 bases and J by 4 bases, with 12 bases between them. In germline, CDR1 is MNHEY, CDR2 SVGAGI. This CDR3 region has 15 residues. CDR3 loop: CASSYSSPILTEAFF. The DNA for the CDR3 is TGTGCCAGCAGTTACTCGTCACCCATTCTCACTGAAGCTTTCTTT.

The chain carries TRBV2 and TRBJ1-5; 12 nucleotides match TRBD1. Per germline, CDR1 SNHLY and CDR2 FYNNEI. CDR3 size: 15 residues. The ends lost 9 bases at V and 5 bases at J; junction bases unmatched: 8. The CDR3 region has the DNA TGTGCCAGTACCGGGACAGGGGGCTGGGATCAGCCCCAGCATTTT. It is translated as CASTGTGGWDQPQHF.

The CDR3 protein is CASSLVGTGGGSPLHF. The DNA of the CDR3 is TGTGCCAGCAGCTTAGTGGGGACAGGGGGAGGATCACCCCTCCACTTT. The rearrangement links TRBV7-3 to TRBJ1-6, with 11 bases that match TRBD1. The CDR3 extends over 16 amino acids. With 2 bases clipped from V and 10 bases from J, the junction kept 7 bases outside the gene matches. Germline assignment: CDR1 SGHTA and CDR2 FQGTGA.

The CDR3 loop is CATTLLRREQFF. The CDR3 region has the DNA TGTGCCACCACCCTCCTTCGGCGTGAGCAGTTCTTC. The chain uses TRBV12-3 or TRBV12-4 and TRBJ2-1; D uncertain. V lost 10 bases to trimming and J lost 9 bases, with 16 bases between them. CDR3 length: 12 residues.

The V and J genes are TRBV2 and TRBJ1-2, with a possible D match to TRBD1 (6 bases). The V end lost 3 bases, the J end lost 4 bases, and 12 bases lay between the germline ends. The CDR3 contains 14 residues. The germline CDR1 and CDR2 sequences are SNHLY and FYNNEI. The CDR3 DNA reads as TGTGCCAGCAGTGACTACAGGGATGGCTATGGCTACACCTTC. Translating it yields CASSDYRDGYGYTF.

The rearrangement joins TRBV10-3 to TRBJ2-1, with 9 positions matching TRBD1. J was trimmed by 7 bases and V by 5 bases; bases with no gene match: 9. CDR1 ENHRY and CDR2 SYGVKD come from the germline V gene. CDR3 size: 15 residues. Here the CDR3 DNA reads TGTGCCATCAGTTCCGACAGGGGGTCTACTAATGAGCAGTTCTTC. It codes for CAISSDRGSTNEQFF.

This clone was recorded once. V usage is TRBV6-1 and J usage is TRBJ1-4; 9 bases are a match to TRBD1. Trimming cost V 3 bases and J 3 bases; bases outside gene matches: 8. The CDR3 loop spans 17 amino acids. Per germline, CDR1 MNHNS and CDR2 SASEGT. CDR3 in DNA: TGTGCCAGCAGTGAGTCCGGGACAGGGTCTCCTAATGAAAAACTGTTTTTT. It yields the protein CASSESGTGSPNEKLFF.

The rearrangement links TRBV5-6 to TRBJ1-4; weak D call: TRBD1 (6 bases). The length of the CDR3 is 16 residues. Germline CDR1 and CDR2: SGHDT and YYEEEE. Trimming shortened V by 1 base and J by 5 bases, and 15 bases separated the two germline ends. In nucleotides, the CDR3 is TGTGCCAGCAGCTTGAGGGGGGGACTGCTGAATGAAAAACTGTTTTTT. Residues: CASSLRGGLLNEKLFF.

This clone was seen just once. The V and J genes are TRBV9 and TRBJ2-5, with unresolved D. Trimming pared 0 bases from V and 5 bases from J, leaving 17 bases between. The CDR3 is made up of 16 amino acids. CDR1 SGDLS and CDR2 YYNGEE come from the germline V gene. The CDR3 spells CASSVDPTSLEETQYF. CDR3 nucleotides: TGTGCCAGCAGCGTAGATCCAACTTCCCTGGAGGAGACCCAGTACTTC.